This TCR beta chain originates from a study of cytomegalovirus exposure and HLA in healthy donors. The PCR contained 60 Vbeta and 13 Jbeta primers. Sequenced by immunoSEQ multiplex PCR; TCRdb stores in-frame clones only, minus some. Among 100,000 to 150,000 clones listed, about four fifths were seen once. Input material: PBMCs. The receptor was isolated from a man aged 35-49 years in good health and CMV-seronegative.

CDR3 coding DNA: TGTGCCAGCAGCTTGGGGAGCTACGAGCAGTACTTC. Protein: CASSLGSYEQYF. This chain joins TRBV11-2 and TRBJ2-7, with D possibly TRBD2 on 5 matching bases. The CDR3 sequence is 12 residues long. Trimming took 3 bases from V and 3 from J, leaving 6 bases between them. Germline V gene sequence: CDR1 SGHAT, CDR2 FQNNGV.